A selection of T cell receptor beta chains follows, all from one sample in a study of technical replicates of blood from several donors. Libraries were prepared by immunoSEQ multiplex PCR; TCRdb keeps only in-frame clonotypes and omits some of them. The sample holds tens of thousands of clones, more than 85% seen once. Source material: PBMCs. These TCRs come from a human donor in good health. Some clones in this sample may be carry-over from other donors' samples. The CDR3 runs from the conserved cysteine through the conserved F or W. D genes are given only for firm matches.

TRBJ1-1 | TRBV7-2 | NA | CASSLGGGTEAFF | TGTGCCAGCAGCTTAGGGGGAGGCACTGAAGCTTTCTTT
TRBJ2-3 | TRBV7-2 | NA | CASSNTDWSTDTQYF | TGTGCCAGCAGCAATACTGATTGGAGCACAGATACGCAGTATTTT
TRBJ2-7 | TRBV29-1 | TRBD1 | CSALSGGSYEQYF | TGCAGCGCGCTCTCAGGGGGCTCCTACGAGCAGTACTTC
TRBJ2-5 | TRBV19 | NA | CASSIGTLSDQYF | TGTGCCAGTAGTATCGGGACACTCTCCGACCAGTACTTC
TRBJ1-5 | TRBV5-4 | NA | CASSPAPGQPQHF | TGTGCCAGCAGCCCCGCCCCAGGCCAGCCCCAGCATTTT
TRBJ2-7 | TRBV4-2 | NA | CASSQGGGLDEQYF | TGTGCCAGCAGCCAAGGGGGGGGGCTGGACGAGCAGTACTTC
TRBJ1-1 | TRBV27 | NA | CASSLYQGTEAFF | TGTGCCAGCAGTTTATACCAGGGGACTGAAGCTTTCTTT
TRBJ2-7 | TRBV5-4 | TRBD2 | CASSNSGSYHEQYF | TGTGCCAGCAGCAATAGCGGGAGCTACCACGAGCAGTACTTC
TRBJ2-2 | TRBV10-3 | TRBD2 | CAISSGTSGTSGELFF | TGTGCCATCAGTTCCGGGACTAGCGGGACGAGCGGGGAGCTGTTTTTT
TRBJ2-1 | TRBV10-3 | TRBD2 | CAISGTSGRGDEQFF | TGTGCCATCAGTGGGACTAGCGGGAGGGGGGATGAGCAGTTCTTC